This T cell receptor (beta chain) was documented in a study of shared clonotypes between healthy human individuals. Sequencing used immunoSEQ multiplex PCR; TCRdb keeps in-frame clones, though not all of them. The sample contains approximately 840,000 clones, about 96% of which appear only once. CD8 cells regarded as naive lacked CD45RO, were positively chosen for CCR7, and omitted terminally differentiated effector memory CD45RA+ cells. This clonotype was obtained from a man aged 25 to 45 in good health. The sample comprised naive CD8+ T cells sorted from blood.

The CDR3 coding sequence is TGTGCCAGCAGTTCCGGGACAGGGTTTGGACGGGCTGCCGAGCAGTACTTC. The encoded protein is CASSSGTGFGRAAEQYF. The V gene is TRBV7-9, the J gene TRBJ2-7; 9 bases map to TRBD1. The germline V gene encodes CDR1 SEHNR and CDR2 FQNEAQ (reference sequence). The CDR3 is made up of 17 amino acids. V was clipped by 6 bases and J by 6 bases; unmatched bases: 18.